Each of the 20 T cell receptor beta chains below was sequenced from the same sample in a study of blood T cells in healthy people across ages. PCR was performed a second time for about 7 to 12 cycles using a sample-barcoded 5' primer and a J-beta primer mix. TCRdb ran MiXCR on the 5' RACE reads and lists one entry per CDR3 protein. The table has around 280,000 distinct CDR3 sequences, roughly a quarter seen once. The sequenced sample consisted of blood. Receptors were obtained from a woman in her seventies in good health.

The V gene is TRBV7-2, the J gene TRBJ2-5; D is ambiguous. Looked up from germline, CDR1 is SGHTA and CDR2 is FQGNSA. V lost 5 bases, J lost 4 bases, and 14 bases lay in between. This CDR3 comprises 14 residues. The CDR3 reads CASSPFQWVETQYF. In DNA, the CDR3 is TGTGCCAGCAGCCCCTTCCAGTGGGTAGAGACCCAGTACTTC.

A note on this clonotype: At one boundary the junction diverges from the germline segment, which might be a read error. The gene calls are TRBV7-2 and TRBJ2-7, with 9 bases identical to TRBD2. CDR3 length equals 15 residues. CDR1 SGHTA and CDR2 FQGNSA come from the germline V gene. The DNA for the CDR3 is TGTGCCAGCAGCTTAGCGGGACTAGCATCCTACGAGCAGCACTTC. It is translated as CASSLAGLASYEQHF.

On this clonotype itself: A much more abundant neighbour one base away suggests this may be a read error. V usage is TRBV6-6 and J usage is TRBJ2-7; no firm D call. This CDR3 region has 15 residues. Germline CDR1 reads MNHNY; CDR2 reads SVGAGI (reference sequence). The CDR3 here is CANSYPDSLSYEQYF. In DNA form, the CDR3 reads TGTGCCAACAGTTACCCCGACTCCCTCTCCTACGAGCAGTACTTC.

This clonotype was counted between two and nine times. A junction boundary mismatches the germline segment, possibly from a read error. This chain links TRBV18 with TRBJ2-7; 9 bases align to TRBD2. There are 14 residues in the CDR3. In germline, CDR1 is KGHSH, CDR2 LQKENI. The CDR3 loop reads CTSSPKREAAQQYF. Written as DNA, the CDR3 is TGTACCAGCTCACCTAAGCGGGAGGCCGCCCAGCAGTACTTC.

About this clonotype itself: At one end the junction does not follow the germline gene, possibly because of a read error. The chain carries TRBV5-1 and TRBJ2-7; TRBD1 is a possible D gene (6 bases). CDR3 length equals 14 residues. CDR1 and CDR2 (germline): SGHRS, YFSETQ. This CDR3 reads CASSLYRDNYEQHF. CDR3 nucleotides: TGCGCCAGCAGCTTGTACAGGGATAACTACGAGCAGCACTTC.

The chain joins TRBV3-1 to TRBJ2-2; TRBD1 matches at 8 bases. Germline V gene data show CDR1 as LGHDT and CDR2 as YNNKEL (reference sequence). The ends lost 3 bases at V and 10 bases at J; junction bases unmatched: 10. This CDR3 comprises 15 residues. The CDR3 is CASSHSGGAPEELFF. DNA for the CDR3: TGTGCCAGCAGCCACTCAGGGGGCGCCCCCGAGGAGCTGTTTTTT.

The rearrangement uses TRBV5-8 and TRBJ2-1, with 10 bases lining up with TRBD2. Germline V gives CDR1 SGHTS, CDR2 YDEGEE. Trimming took 4 bases from V and 0 from J; bases not matched to a gene: 7. This CDR3 has 17 residues. CDR3 in amino acids: CASSPLSGRSSYNEQFF. The CDR3 DNA is TGTGCCAGCAGCCCCCTTAGCGGGAGGAGCTCCTACAATGAGCAGTTCTTC. Complete variable domain (other parts from reference TRBV5-8 and TRBJ2-1): EAGVTQSPTHLIKTRGQQATLRCSPISGHTSVYWYQQALGLGLQFLLWYDEGEERNRGNFPPRFSGRQFPNYSSELNVNALELEDSALYLCASSPLSGRSSYNEQFFGPGTRLTVL.

J is TRBJ1-1 and V is TRBV2; D is ambiguous. V shed 4 bases and J shed 5 bases, with 2 bases lying between them. The germline V gene encodes CDR1 SNHLY and CDR2 FYNNEI. The CDR3 covers 10 residues. CDR3 protein: CASSVTEAFF. The CDR3 DNA sequence: TGTGCCAGCAGTGTTACTGAAGCTTTCTTT.

This clonotype was detected a few times. CDR3 bases: TGCAGCGTTACAGCCGCCCGGGGTTCCAACGTCCTGACTTTC. Encoded protein: CSVTAARGSNVLTF. This chain uses TRBV29-1 with TRBJ2-6, with D perhaps TRBD2 (5 bases). CDR3 length: 14 amino acids. Germline assignment: CDR1 SQVTM and CDR2 ANQGSEA. Trimming took 5 bases from V and 8 from J, leaving 16 bases between them.

The genes are TRBV6-5 and TRBJ1-1, with D unresolved. The CDR3 loop spans 13 amino acids. Germline-derived CDR1 and CDR2 are MNHEY and SVGAGI. V lost 0 bases, J lost 6 bases, and 8 bases lay in between. CDR3 nucleotides: TGTGCCAGCAGTTACTCCGAGGGCGCTGAAGCTTTCTTT. Its translation is CASSYSEGAEAFF.

This chain joins TRBV5-1 and TRBJ2-4; a weak D match, TRBD2 (5 bases). The ends were cut back, 4 bases at V and 0 bases at J, with 14 bases in the middle. Germline V gene data show CDR1 as SGHRS and CDR2 as YFSETQ. The CDR3 is 16 amino acids. As DNA, the CDR3 is TGCGCCAGCAGCCCCGGAGGTCCATCAGCCAAAAACATTCAGTACTTC. Protein product: CASSPGGPSAKNIQYF.

This clonotype was picked up many times. The genes are TRBV29-1 and TRBJ2-1; D is possibly TRBD1 or TRBD2 (5 bases each). The CDR3 is made up of 13 amino acids. CDR1 is SQVTM and CDR2 is ANQGSEA in the germline V gene. Deletions cut 6 bases from V and 0 bases from J, with 9 bases between. The DNA of the CDR3 is TGCAGCGTCGAGGGGTTCTCCTACAATGAGCAGTTCTTC. Translated: CSVEGFSYNEQFF.

The rearrangement uses TRBV7-3 and TRBJ2-5; TRBD1 agrees at 7 bases. The J call could be wrong; TRBJ2-1 is a better fit for the DNA end. Germline assignment: CDR1 SGHTA and CDR2 FQGTGA. The CDR3 covers 15 residues. CDR3 nucleotides: TGTGCCAGCAGCCGGGACAGTTTCCCAGCGAGTGAGCAGTTCTTC. Translated, it gives CASSRDSFPASEQFF.

This clonotype was seen a handful of times. The J gene is TRBJ1-5, the V gene TRBV7-2; D is ambiguous. The CDR3 is 12 residues long. Germline CDR1 and CDR2: SGHTA and FQGNSA. V was pared by 2 bases and J by 7 bases, with 6 bases between. CDR3 protein: CASSLNRQPQHF. In DNA form, the CDR3 reads TGTGCCAGCAGCTTAAATCGACAGCCCCAGCATTTT.

This chain uses TRBV4-3 with TRBJ2-1; TRBD1 matches 7 bases. This CDR3 comprises 15 residues. Germline trimming cut 9 bases from V and 3 bases from J; bases unmatched to any gene: 11. Germline CDR1 and CDR2: LGHNA and YSLEER. CDR3 sequence: CASRRTGTDYNEQFF. As DNA, the CDR3 is TGCGCCAGTCGACGAACCGGGACAGACTACAATGAGCAGTTCTTC.

The V and J genes are TRBV29-1 and TRBJ1-1; perhaps TRBD1 as D (5 bases). The germline V gene encodes CDR1 SQVTM and CDR2 ANQGSEA. The CDR3 contains 15 residues. Between the trimmed V and J ends, which lost 6 bases and 1 base, there was a span of 18 bases. CDR3 sequence: CSVREPRRGNTEAFF. The CDR3 nucleotides are TGCAGCGTGAGAGAGCCCAGGAGGGGGAACACTGAAGCTTTCTTT.

A few counts support this clonotype. For the CDR3, the DNA is TGCGCCAGCAGCTTGGCACAGGGAATCTACGAGCAGTACTTC. It yields the protein CASSLAQGIYEQYF. The V call is TRBV5-1, the J call TRBJ2-7; TRBD1 might be the D (6 bases). Trimming stripped 0 bases from V and 3 bases from J, with 10 bases between. There are 14 residues in the CDR3. CDR1 SGHRS and CDR2 YFSETQ come from the germline V gene. Full variable domain (outside the CDR3, taken from reference TRBV5-1 and TRBJ2-7): KAGVTQTPRYLIKTRGQQVTLSCSPISGHRSVSWYQQTPGQGLQFLFEYFSETQRNKGNFPGRFSGRQFSNSRSEMNVSTLELGDSALYLCASSLAQGIYEQYFGPGTRLTVT.

This clonotype has a handful of counts. The chain carries TRBV28 and TRBJ2-7; 14 positions agree with TRBD2. The V gene's germline CDR1 is MDHEN and CDR2 SYDVKM. The junction had 15 bases not matched to a gene; V was cut back by 11 bases and J by 6 bases. The CDR3 loop spans 16 amino acids. CDR3 coding DNA: TGTGCCTCCGAGGAACTGGGACTAGCGGGAGTTGGCGAGCAGTACTTC. It is translated as CASEELGLAGVGEQYF.

DNA for the CDR3: TGTGCCAGCAGTTTATTCATTACAGGGAATCAGCCCCAGCATTTT. This translates into CASSLFITGNQPQHF. The chain employs TRBV28 and TRBJ1-5, with D perhaps TRBD1 (6 bases). The V and J ends lost 1 base and 4 bases respectively, with 11 bases between them. This CDR3 is built from 15 residues. Germline V gives CDR1 MDHEN, CDR2 SYDVKM.

This clonotype was recorded a few times. The chain is built from TRBV24-1 and TRBJ2-3, with D possibly being TRBD1 (6 bases). V was pared by 5 bases and J by 2 bases, with 13 bases between. Germline assignment: CDR1 KGHDR and CDR2 SFDVKD. The CDR3 runs to 15 residues. The CDR3 sequence is CATSAGVRTTDTQYF. The CDR3 DNA follows: TGTGCCACCAGTGCAGGGGTGAGGACCACAGATACGCAGTATTTT.